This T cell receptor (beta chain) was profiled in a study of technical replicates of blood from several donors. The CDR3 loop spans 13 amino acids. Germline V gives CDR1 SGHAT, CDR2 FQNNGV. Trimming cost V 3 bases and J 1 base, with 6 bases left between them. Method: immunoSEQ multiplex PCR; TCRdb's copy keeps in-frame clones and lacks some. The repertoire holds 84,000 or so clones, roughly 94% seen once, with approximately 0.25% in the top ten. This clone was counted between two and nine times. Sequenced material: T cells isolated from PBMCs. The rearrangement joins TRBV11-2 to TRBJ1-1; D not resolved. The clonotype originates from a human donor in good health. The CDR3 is CASSLRENTEAFF. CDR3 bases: TGTGCCAGCAGCTTGAGGGAGAACACTGAAGCTTTCTTT.